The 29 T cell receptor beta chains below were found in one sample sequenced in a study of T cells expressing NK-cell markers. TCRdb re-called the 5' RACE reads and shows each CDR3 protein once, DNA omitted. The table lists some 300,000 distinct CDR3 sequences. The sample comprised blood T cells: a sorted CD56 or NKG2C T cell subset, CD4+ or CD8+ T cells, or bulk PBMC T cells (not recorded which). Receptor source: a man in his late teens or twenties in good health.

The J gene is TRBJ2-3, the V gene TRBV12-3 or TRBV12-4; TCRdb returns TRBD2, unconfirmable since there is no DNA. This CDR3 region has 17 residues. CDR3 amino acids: CASSLARYGSKTDTQYF.

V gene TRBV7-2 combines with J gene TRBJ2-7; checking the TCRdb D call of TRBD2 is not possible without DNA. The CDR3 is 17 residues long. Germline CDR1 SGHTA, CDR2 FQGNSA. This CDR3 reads CASSLGTSGRGGYEQYF.

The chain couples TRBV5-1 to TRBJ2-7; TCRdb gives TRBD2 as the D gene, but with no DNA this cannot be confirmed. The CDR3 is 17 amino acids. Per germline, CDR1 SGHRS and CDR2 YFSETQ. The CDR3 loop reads CASTYGAGGSGSYEQYF.

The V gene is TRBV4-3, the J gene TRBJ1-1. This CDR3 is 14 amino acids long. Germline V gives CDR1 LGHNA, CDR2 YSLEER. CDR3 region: CASSQGIRTEEAFF.

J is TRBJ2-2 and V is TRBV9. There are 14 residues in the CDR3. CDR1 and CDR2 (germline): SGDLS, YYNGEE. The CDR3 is CASSVGTDTGELFF.

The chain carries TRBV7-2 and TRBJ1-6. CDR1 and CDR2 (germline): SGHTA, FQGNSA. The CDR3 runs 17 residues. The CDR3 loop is CASSLVSGSINNSPLHF.

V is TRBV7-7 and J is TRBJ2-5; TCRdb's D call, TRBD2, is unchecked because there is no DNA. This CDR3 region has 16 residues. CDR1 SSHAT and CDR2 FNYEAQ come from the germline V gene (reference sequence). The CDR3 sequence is CASSLGDGGGVGTQYF.

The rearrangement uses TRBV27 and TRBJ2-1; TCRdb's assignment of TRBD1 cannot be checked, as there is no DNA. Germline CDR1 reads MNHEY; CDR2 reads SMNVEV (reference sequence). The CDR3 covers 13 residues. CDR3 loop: CASQPGAYNEQFF.

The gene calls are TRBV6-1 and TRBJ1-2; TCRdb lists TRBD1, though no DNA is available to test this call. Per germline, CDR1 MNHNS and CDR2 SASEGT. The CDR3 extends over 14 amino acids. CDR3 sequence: CASSLNGQGTRYTF.

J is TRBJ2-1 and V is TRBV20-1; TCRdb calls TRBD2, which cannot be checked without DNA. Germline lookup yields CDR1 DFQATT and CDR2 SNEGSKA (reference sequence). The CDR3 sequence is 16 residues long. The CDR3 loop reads CSAIGSPSGRLREQFF.

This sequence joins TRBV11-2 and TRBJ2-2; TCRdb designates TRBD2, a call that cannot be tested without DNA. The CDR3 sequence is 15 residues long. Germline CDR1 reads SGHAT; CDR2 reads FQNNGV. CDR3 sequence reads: CASSLWREVAGELFF.

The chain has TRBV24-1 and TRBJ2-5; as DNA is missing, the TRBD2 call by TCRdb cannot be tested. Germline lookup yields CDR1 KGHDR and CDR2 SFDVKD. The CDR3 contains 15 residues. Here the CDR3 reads CATSAATGAQETQYF.

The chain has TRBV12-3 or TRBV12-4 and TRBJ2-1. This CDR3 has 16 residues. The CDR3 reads CASRVAGGGSYNEQFF.

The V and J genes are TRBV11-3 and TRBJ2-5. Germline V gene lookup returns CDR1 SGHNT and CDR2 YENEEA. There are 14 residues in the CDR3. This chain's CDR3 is CASSFEVAGETQYF.

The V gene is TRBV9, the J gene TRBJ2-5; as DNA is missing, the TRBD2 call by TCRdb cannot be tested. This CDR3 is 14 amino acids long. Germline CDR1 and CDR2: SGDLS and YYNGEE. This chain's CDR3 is CASSVARGSETQYF. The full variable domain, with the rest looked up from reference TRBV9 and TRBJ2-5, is DSGVTQTPKHLITATGQRVTLRCSPRSGDLSVYWYQQSLDQGLQFLIQYYNGEERAKGNILERFSAQQFPDLHSELNLSSLELGDSALYFCASSVARGSETQYFGPGTRLLVL.

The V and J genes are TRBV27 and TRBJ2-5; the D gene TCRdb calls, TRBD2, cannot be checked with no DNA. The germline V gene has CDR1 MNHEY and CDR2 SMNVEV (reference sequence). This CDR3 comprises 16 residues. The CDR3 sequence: CASSKRTRWTKETQYF.

CDR3 region: CSANSVLRDRGGYNEQFF. The chain carries TRBV20-1 and TRBJ2-1; TCRdb outputs TRBD1, but without DNA this stays unchecked. This CDR3 is built from 18 residues. Germline V gives CDR1 DFQATT, CDR2 SNEGSKA (reference sequence).

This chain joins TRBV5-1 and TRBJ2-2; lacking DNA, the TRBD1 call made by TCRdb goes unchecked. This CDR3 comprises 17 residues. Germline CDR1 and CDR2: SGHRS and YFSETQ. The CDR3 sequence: CASSFPEGGRSSGELFF.

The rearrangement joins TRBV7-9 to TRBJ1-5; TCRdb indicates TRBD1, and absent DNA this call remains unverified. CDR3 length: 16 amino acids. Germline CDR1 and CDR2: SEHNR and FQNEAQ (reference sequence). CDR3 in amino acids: CASSLGQGNKGQPQHF.

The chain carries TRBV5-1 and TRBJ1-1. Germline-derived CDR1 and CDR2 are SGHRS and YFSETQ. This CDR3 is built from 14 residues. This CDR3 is CASTSVDGGTEAFF.

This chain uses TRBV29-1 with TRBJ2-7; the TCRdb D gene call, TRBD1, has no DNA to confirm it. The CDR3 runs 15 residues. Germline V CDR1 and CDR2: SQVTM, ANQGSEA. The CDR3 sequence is CSVETRRQGAYEQYF.

The CDR3 sequence: CASSPGTGYLQETQYF. V is TRBV11-1 and J is TRBJ2-5; TCRdb gives TRBD1 as the D gene, but with no DNA this cannot be confirmed. Germline CDR1 is SGHAT and CDR2 is FQDESV (reference sequence). The CDR3 totals 16 residues.

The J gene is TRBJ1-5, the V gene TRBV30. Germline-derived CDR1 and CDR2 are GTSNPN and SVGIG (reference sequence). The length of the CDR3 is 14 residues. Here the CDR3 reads CAWSMGYSNQPQHF.

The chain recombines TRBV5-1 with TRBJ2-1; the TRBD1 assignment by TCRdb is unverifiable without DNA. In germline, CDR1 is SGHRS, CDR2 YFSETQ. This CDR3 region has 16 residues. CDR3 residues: CASSASGTGWSGEQFF. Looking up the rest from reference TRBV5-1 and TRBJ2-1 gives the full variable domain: KAGVTQTPRYLIKTRGQQVTLSCSPISGHRSVSWYQQTPGQGLQFLFEYFSETQRNKGNFPGRFSGRQFSNSRSEMNVSTLELGDSALYLCASSASGTGWSGEQFFGPGTRLTVL.

This chain's CDR3 is CASRMREIGEQYF. V usage is TRBV7-2 and J usage is TRBJ2-7; the TCRdb D gene call, TRBD2, has no DNA to confirm it. Germline values: CDR1 SGHTA, CDR2 FQGNSA. The CDR3 loop spans 13 amino acids.

The CDR3 spells CASGRDGSLYNEQFF. The chain uses TRBV9 and TRBJ2-1; the TCRdb call, TRBD2, lacks DNA for checking. This CDR3 contains 15 residues. Germline CDR1 SGDLS, CDR2 YYNGEE.

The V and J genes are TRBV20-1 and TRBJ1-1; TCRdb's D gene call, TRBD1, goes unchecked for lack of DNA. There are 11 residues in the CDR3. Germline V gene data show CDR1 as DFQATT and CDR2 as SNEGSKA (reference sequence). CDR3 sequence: CSAPGRTEAFF.

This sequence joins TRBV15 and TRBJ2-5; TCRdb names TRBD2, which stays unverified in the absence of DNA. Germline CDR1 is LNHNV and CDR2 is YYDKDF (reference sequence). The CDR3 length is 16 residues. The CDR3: CANSRDAGGFQETQYF.

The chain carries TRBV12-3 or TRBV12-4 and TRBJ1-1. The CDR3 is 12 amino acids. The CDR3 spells CACLTAGTEAFF.